This passage covers 21 T cell receptor beta chains from one sample sequenced in a study of beta chain features in type 1 diabetes. The study, taken as a whole, reports: There was a moderate but significant shortening of TCRB CDR3s in all four CD4+ subsets of Type 1 diabetes patients.

Their antigens remain unidentified. Every bit of the isolated RNA underwent reverse transcription, so sequencing read expressed TCRB transcripts. Here immunoSEQ multiplex PCR was the method, and the copy in TCRdb shows in-frame clones only, minus some. Of 120,000 to 150,000 clones in the sample, around 13% are singletons; the top ten hold 1.3%. Source material: central memory CD4+ T cells from blood. These receptors came from a man in his late teens or twenties with type 1 diabetes.

This chain uses TRBV19 with TRBJ1-1, with a tentative D call TRBD1 (6 bases). The germline V gene encodes CDR1 LNHDA and CDR2 SQIVND (reference sequence). V dropped 1 base and J dropped 7 bases, with 7 bases sitting between them. The CDR3 is 12 amino acids. The CDR3 DNA is TGTGCCAGTAGTATAGCAGGGGTTGAAGCTTTCTTT. Residues: CASSIAGVEAFF.

This clone was observed a few times. This chain links TRBV5-1 with TRBJ2-7, with 10 bases aligning to TRBD1. The CDR3 has 14 amino acids. Per the germline V gene, CDR1 is SGHRS and CDR2 is YFSETQ. J lost 5 bases, V lost 4 bases, and 6 bases had no gene match. Written as DNA, the CDR3 is TGCGCCAGCAGCCCCCGGGACAGGGGCGACGAGCAGTACTTC. Amino acids: CASSPRDRGDEQYF.

This clone was observed a handful of times. V is TRBV5-1 and J is TRBJ1-1; D is unclear. V was clipped by 2 bases and J by 3 bases, with 14 bases between them. Germline lookup yields CDR1 SGHRS and CDR2 YFSETQ. This CDR3 has 15 amino acids. CDR3 loop: CASSFGTAGDTEAFF. In DNA form, the CDR3 reads TGCGCCAGCAGCTTTGGAACGGCCGGGGACACTGAAGCTTTCTTT.

The chain couples TRBV2 to TRBJ1-1, with D perhaps matching TRBD1 (5 bases). Per germline, CDR1 SNHLY and CDR2 FYNNEI. The CDR3 totals 15 residues. Between the trimmed V and J ends, which lost 1 base and 8 bases, there was a span of 17 bases. CDR3 bases: TGTGCCAGCAGTGAAGGAGACCCGGGGCCTCCCGAAGCTTTCTTT. It encodes CASSEGDPGPPEAFF. Full variable domain (missing parts from reference TRBV2 and TRBJ1-1): EPEVTQTPSHQVTQMGQEVILRCVPISNHLYFYWYRQILGQKVEFLVSFYNNEISEKSEIFDDQFSVERPDGSNFTLKIRSTKLEDSAMYFCASSEGDPGPPEAFFGQGTRLTVV.

V gene TRBV6-6 combines with J gene TRBJ1-1, with D unclear. This CDR3 has 11 residues. Germline V CDR1 and CDR2: MNHNY, SVGAGI (reference sequence). V gave up 9 bases and J gave up 3 bases, with 8 bases separating them. In DNA form, the CDR3 reads TGTGCCAGTCTAGATTACACTGAAGCTTTCTTT. Translating gives CASLDYTEAFF.

The chain joins TRBV13 to TRBJ1-2; 7 bases are a match to TRBD1. Germline V CDR1 and CDR2: PRHDT, FYEKMQ (reference sequence). Trimming removed 2 bases from V and 0 bases from J; junction bases left unmatched: 3. This CDR3 is 15 amino acids long. CDR3 region: CASSLRDRANYGYTF. CDR3 nucleotide sequence: TGTGCCAGCAGCTTACGGGACAGAGCTAACTATGGCTACACCTTC.

The sample holds a few counts of this clone. The gene calls are TRBV5-4 and TRBJ2-1, with unresolved D. V lost 2 bases to trimming and J lost 8 bases, with 8 bases between them. This CDR3 is built from 12 residues. From germline, CDR1 is SGHNT and CDR2 YYREEE (reference sequence). CDR3 DNA sequence: TGTGCCAGCAGCTTAAGGGCAGATGAGCAGTTCTTC. As protein: CASSLRADEQFF.

The DNA for the CDR3 is TGTGCCAGCTCGCCTGCGGGACAGAACTATGGCTACACCTTC. This codes for CASSPAGQNYGYTF. The chain carries TRBV18 and TRBJ1-2, with TRBD1 matching over 7 bases. The ends lost 6 bases at V and 2 bases at J; junction bases unmatched: 6. CDR1 is KGHSH, CDR2 LQKENI, per germline. This CDR3 region has 14 residues.

This clone was observed a few times. The chain is built from TRBV18 and TRBJ1-1; the D is unclear. CDR1 KGHSH and CDR2 LQKENI come from the germline V gene. V lost 4 bases to trimming and J lost 1 base, with 4 bases between them. This CDR3 comprises 12 residues. CDR3 bases: TGTGCCAGCTCACTCGAGAACACTGAAGCTTTCTTT. It codes for CASSLENTEAFF.

The V gene is TRBV19, the J gene TRBJ1-2; D is uncertain. The CDR3 contains 12 residues. Trimming removed 3 bases at V and 4 bases at J, with 6 bases between. Germline V gives CDR1 LNHDA, CDR2 SQIVND (reference sequence). CDR3 nucleotide sequence: TGTGCCAGTAGTATGAGGCTCTATGGCTACACCTTC. Translation gives CASSMRLYGYTF.

J is TRBJ1-2 and V is TRBV29-1; 9 bases match TRBD1. The CDR3 is made up of 16 amino acids. Germline lookup yields CDR1 SQVTM and CDR2 ANQGSEA. J lost 8 bases, V lost 3 bases, and 16 bases had no gene match. The DNA of the CDR3 is TGCAGCGTTGAGGGGGGACAGGGAGCCTCACGATGGGGCTACACCTTC. Protein: CSVEGGQGASRWGYTF.

Ten or more counts support this clone. This chain uses TRBV10-3 with TRBJ2-1; D possibly corresponds to TRBD2 (6 bases). V lost 7 bases and J 5 bases, leaving 18 bases between the germline ends. The germline CDR1 and CDR2 sequences are ENHRY and SYGVKD. The CDR3 is 15 amino acids. Here the CDR3 reads CAINEPGRGNNEQFF. The CDR3 DNA is TGTGCCATCAACGAGCCCGGGAGAGGAAACAATGAGCAGTTCTTC.

The CDR3 DNA reads as TGTGCCAGCAGTTCCCCGGGACTAGGGACAGATACGCAGTATTTT. Residues: CASSSPGLGTDTQYF. The rearrangement uses TRBV9 and TRBJ2-3, with 8 bases that match TRBD2. With V trimmed by 5 bases and J by 3 bases, 8 bases remained unmatched. Looked up from germline, CDR1 is SGDLS and CDR2 is YYNGEE. The CDR3 has 15 residues.

This clone was detected only a few times. The chain joins TRBV7-9 to TRBJ2-3; D not resolved. The CDR3 covers 12 residues. Germline CDR1 is SEHNR and CDR2 is FQNEAQ (reference sequence). V lost 1 base, J lost 7 bases, and 6 bases lay in between. DNA for the CDR3: TGTGCCAGCAGCTTAGAGAGGAATACGCAGTATTTT. Amino acids: CASSLERNTQYF.

This clone was observed many times. The chain couples TRBV7-2 to TRBJ2-5; 8 bases match TRBD2. CDR3 length: 13 residues. With 1 base clipped from V and 14 bases from J, the junction kept 9 bases outside the gene matches. Germline V gene lookup returns CDR1 SGHTA and CDR2 FQGNSA. The chain's CDR3 is CASSLDLAGRGYF. CDR3 nucleotides: TGTGCCAGCAGCTTAGACTTAGCGGGGCGCGGTTACTTC.

This clone was counted between two and nine times. The V call is TRBV2, the J call TRBJ2-1; D is possibly TRBD1 or TRBD2 (5 bases each). The V gene's germline CDR1 is SNHLY and CDR2 FYNNEI. The CDR3 runs 14 residues. V was cut by 5 bases and J by 7 bases, with 15 bases left in between. CDR3 protein: CASSNTGTPNEQFF. CDR3 sequence (DNA): TGTGCCAGCAGTAATACCGGGACCCCAAATGAGCAGTTCTTC.

The sample holds a few counts of this clone. This chain joins TRBV5-1 and TRBJ2-2; 8 bases are a match to TRBD1. Unmatched junction bases numbered 4, after V lost 4 bases and J lost 2 bases. The germline CDR1 and CDR2 sequences are SGHRS and YFSETQ. The CDR3 consists of 15 residues. This CDR3 is CASSPGQGNTGELFF. CDR3 nucleotides: TGCGCCAGCAGCCCCGGACAGGGTAACACCGGGGAGCTGTTTTTT.

V usage is TRBV29-1 and J usage is TRBJ2-7; D is unclear. The CDR3 runs 12 residues. The V gene's germline CDR1 is SQVTM and CDR2 ANQGSEA. Trimming cost V 8 bases and J 1 base, with 12 bases left between them. This chain's CDR3 is CSYITVSYEQYF. The CDR3 DNA sequence: TGCAGCTATATAACAGTTTCCTACGAGCAGTACTTC.

This clone turned up a few times. The chain is built from TRBV9 and TRBJ2-4, with D unclear. V was shortened by 0 bases and J by 7 bases, with 11 bases between the two germline ends. CDR3 length equals 14 residues. Germline values: CDR1 SGDLS, CDR2 YYNGEE. The CDR3 DNA follows: TGTGCCAGCAGCGTAGGCGATCAGCGTAACATTCAGTACTTC. Its protein product is CASSVGDQRNIQYF.

This clone was counted between two and nine times. This sequence joins TRBV10-3 and TRBJ2-5; no definite D call. Trimming took off 4 bases at V and 2 bases at J, with 17 bases between the two ends. CDR3 length: 16 residues. Germline loops: CDR1 ENHRY, CDR2 SYGVKD. The CDR3 region is CAISGLGVGGQETQYF. CDR3 DNA: TGTGCCATCAGTGGGCTCGGAGTTGGTGGGCAAGAGACCCAGTACTTC.

This clone showed up just a few times. J is TRBJ2-3 and V is TRBV5-1; D unclear. This CDR3 is built from 13 residues. The V end was cut by 0 bases, the J end by 3 bases, with 5 bases between. In germline, CDR1 is SGHRS, CDR2 YFSETQ. DNA for the CDR3: TGCGCCAGCAGCTTGGCCGAGACAGATACGCAGTATTTT. Translating it yields CASSLAETDTQYF.